The 5 T cell receptor beta chains given below trace back to one sample, sequenced in a study of regulatory T cells in long-lasting Graves disease (dated by TCRdb to the early 2020s). Library preparation was by multiplex PCR. The sequencer was an Illumina HiSeq 4000. TCR beta libraries were built with iRepertoire HTBI primers and Arm-PCR amplification of CDR3 regions. TCRdb trimmed public reads at Q25 via fastp, called clones via MiXCR and kept in-frame beta chains. CDR3 protein sequences are deduplicated, and each keeps its most common genes and DNA. Across this sample there are 680,000 or so distinct CDR3 sequences, with about 16% seen only once. 18% of the sample goes to the ten largest clones. This specimen's time point label, per the study, means: newly diagnosed GD, antithyroid drugs for less than 3 months. For both TCR sequencing and RNA sequencing, RNA was extracted from PBMCs using TRIzol.

These data were likewise used in another study, on T cells in Graves' hyperthyroidism and ophthalmopathy.

Here the sequenced sample was peripheral blood mononuclear cells (PBMCs), taken at new diagnosis, from a patient treated with antithyroid drugs. These receptors were collected from a woman aged 25 to 39 with Graves disease. Donor details come from another sample of the same person, matched by shared clones.

V is TRBV6-2 or TRBV6-3 and J is TRBJ2-1; 16 bases are shared with TRBD2. The V segment lost 8 bases and the J segment 0 bases; nucleotides outside the gene matches: 10. The CDR3 extends over 19 amino acids. Germline-derived CDR1 and CDR2 are MNHEY and SVGEGT. CDR3 region: CASGSPGLAGGSSYNEQFF. Written as DNA, the CDR3 is TGTGCCAGCGGATCACCGGGACTAGCGGGAGGGTCCTCCTACAATGAGCAGTTCTTC.

A word on this clonotype: A read error may produce the germline difference seen at one junction end. This rearrangement joins TRBV7-3 to TRBJ2-2; perhaps TRBD1 as D (6 bases). CDR3 length: 15 amino acids. Germline CDR1 reads SGHTA; CDR2 reads FQGTGA. CDR3 loop: CASSLTGTPTGELFF. In DNA, the CDR3 is TGCGCCAGCAGCTTAACAGGGACACCAACCGGGGAGCTGTTTTTT.

V usage is TRBV7-9 and J usage is TRBJ1-3, with 9 bases that match TRBD1. J lost 5 bases, V lost 5 bases, and 7 bases had no gene match. The CDR3 loop spans 15 amino acids. The germline CDR1 and CDR2 sequences are SEHNR and FQNEAQ (reference sequence). CDR3 sequence reads: CASSQATGGRNTIYF. CDR3 in DNA: TGTGCCAGCAGCCAAGCGACAGGGGGGAGAAACACCATATATTTT.

This chain connects TRBV7-9 to TRBJ2-7, with 12 bases matching TRBD2. The CDR3 runs 16 residues. Germline-derived CDR1 and CDR2 are SEHNR and FQNEAQ (reference sequence). Losses at the gene ends were 5 bases for V and 4 bases for J; bases not matched to a gene: 9. As DNA, the CDR3 is TGTGCCAGCAGCGCCAAAGGACTAGCGGGACCTTACGAGCAGTACTTC. Amino acid sequence: CASSAKGLAGPYEQYF.

This clonotype occurred a few times. V gene TRBV18 combines with J gene TRBJ1-1; tentatively, D is TRBD1 (5 bases). Germline loops: CDR1 KGHSH, CDR2 LQKENI. The CDR3 has 15 amino acids. V was pared by 4 bases and J by 3 bases, with 15 bases between. Here the CDR3 reads CASSRIQGWDTEAFF. The CDR3 DNA follows: TGTGCCAGCTCACGAATCCAGGGATGGGACACTGAAGCTTTCTTT.